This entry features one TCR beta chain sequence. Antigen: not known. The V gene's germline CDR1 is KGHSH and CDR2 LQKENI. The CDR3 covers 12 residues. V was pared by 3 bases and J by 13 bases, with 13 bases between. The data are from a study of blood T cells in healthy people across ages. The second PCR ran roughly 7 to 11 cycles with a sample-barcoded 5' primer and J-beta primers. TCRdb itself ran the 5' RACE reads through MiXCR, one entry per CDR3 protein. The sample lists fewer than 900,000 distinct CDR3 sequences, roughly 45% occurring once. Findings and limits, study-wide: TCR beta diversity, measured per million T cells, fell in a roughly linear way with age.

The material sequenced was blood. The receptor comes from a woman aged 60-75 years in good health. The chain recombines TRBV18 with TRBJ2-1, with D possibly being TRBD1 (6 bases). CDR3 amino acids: CASSPSGVSQFF. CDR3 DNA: TGTGCCAGCTCACCCTCAGGGGTCAGTCAGTTCTTC.